A selection of T cell receptor beta chains follows, all from one sample in a study of shared clonotypes between healthy human individuals. TCRdb keeps only in-frame clones here, not all; method: immunoSEQ multiplex PCR. The sample records approximately 720,000 clones, roughly 70% being singletons. The sample consisted of memory CD4+ T cells sorted from blood. The receptors originated from a woman younger than 45 in good health. Both conserved end residues are part of each CDR3. Fields, in order: V gene, clone size, D gene, J gene, CDR3 DNA, CDR3 protein. The D gene is left open where the match is weak. Only part of the rows carry a size: once, few, many, or a class if the clone is expanded.

TRBV30	-	-	TRBJ2-1	TGTGCCTGGAGTGTAAGGCTAACCTACAATGAGCAGTTCTTC	CAWSVRLTYNEQFF
TRBV6-5	-	TRBD1	TRBJ1-2	TGTGCCAGCATTAAGACAGGGGGCGCCTATGGCTACACCTTC	CASIKTGGAYGYTF
TRBV5-1	once	TRBD2	TRBJ2-1	TGCGCCAGCAGCCTAGGACTAGCGGGTAGCTCCTACAATGAGCAGTTCTTC	CASSLGLAGSSYNEQFF
TRBV5-1	few	TRBD2	TRBJ2-1	TGCGCCAGCAGCTTTTCGGTCGGGAGGGACAATGAGCAGTTCTTC	CASSFSVGRDNEQFF
TRBV5-1	-	-	TRBJ2-6	TGCGCCAGCAGCTTGGCGCAGGGCGTACACTCTGGGGCCAACGTCCTGACTTTC	CASSLAQGVHSGANVLTF
TRBV28	-	-	TRBJ1-5	TGTGCCAGCAGTTTTTGGCAGGGTGGCAATCAGCCCCAGCATTTT	CASSFWQGGNQPQHF
TRBV7-9	-	TRBD1	TRBJ1-3	TGTGCCGGACGAACAGGGGGCGCTGGAAACACCATATATTTT	CAGRTGGAGNTIYF
TRBV6-1	-	TRBD2	TRBJ2-3	TGTGCCAGCAGTGATACTAGCGGGCCTGATGGGCGGTATTTT	CASSDTSGPDGRYF
TRBV18	-	-	TRBJ2-7	TGTGCCAGCTCTCGCGACTTGGGGAGCTCCTACGAGCAGTACTTC	CASSRDLGSSYEQYF
TRBV4-1	few	TRBD2	TRBJ2-3	TGCGCCAGCAGCCAAGCAGGGCGGGAGCGGGGAACAGATACGCAGTATTTT	CASSQAGRERGTDTQYF
TRBV28	-	-	TRBJ2-7	TGTGCCAGTACTACCATCGCGGCCCGGCTGTTGTACTTC	CASTTIAARLLYF
TRBV27	-	TRBD2	TRBJ2-7	TGTGCCAGCAGTATGCGAGGGGCTAGCGGGAGCAGCGCCTTGACTTTGAAATCCTACGAGCAGTACTTC	CASSMRGASGSSALTLKSYEQYF
TRBV7-7	-	-	TRBJ2-3	TGTGCCAGCAGCCTTGGCCCAGGCCCCTTGAATACGCAGTATTTT	CASSLGPGPLNTQYF
TRBV4-1	-	-	TRBJ2-3	TGCGCCAGCAGCCAAGATTTGGCCAGAAGCACAGATACGCAGTATTTT	CASSQDLARSTDTQYF
TRBV6-5	-	-	TRBJ2-7	TGTGCCAGCAGTCACCCCGGAGGGGGAAACTACGAGCAGTACTTC	CASSHPGGGNYEQYF
TRBV28	-	-	TRBJ2-7	TGTGCCAGCAGTTCCATCCGGGACGGCTACGAGCAGTACTTC	CASSSIRDGYEQYF
TRBV28	-	TRBD1	TRBJ1-5	TGTGCCAGCAGTCTACCTACAGGGGGCGTAAATCAGCCCCAGCATTTT	CASSLPTGGVNQPQHF
TRBV18	-	-	TRBJ2-3	TGTGCCAGCGCGACAGATACGCAGTATTTT	CASATDTQYF
TRBV14	few	-	TRBJ2-2	TGTGCCAGCAGCCAAGATGCAGGGACCGGGGAGCTGTTTTTT	CASSQDAGTGELFF
TRBV5-4	many	TRBD1	TRBJ1-4	TGTGCCAGCAGCCAAACACGGGACAGGAGACTTAATGAAAAACTGTTTTTT	CASSQTRDRRLNEKLFF
TRBV28	-	TRBD1	TRBJ2-7	TGTGCCAGCACCCCGGACAGGGCGCGCCAGTACTTC	CASTPDRARQYF
TRBV29-1	few	-	TRBJ2-1	TGCAGCGTTGAAAGGGTCCAAAGAGAGCAGTTCTTC	CSVERVQREQFF
TRBV9	-	-	TRBJ2-7	TGTGCCAGCAGCGTCGGGGGTAACCCGAAGGAGGGCGAGCAGTACTTC	CASSVGGNPKEGEQYF
TRBV21-1	-	-	TRBJ2-1	TGTGCCAGCAGCAAGGTTGATAGCGGGAGGATGCCCCCCAAAAATGAGCAGTTCTTC	CASSKVDSGRMPPKNEQFF
TRBV6-5	-	TRBD1	TRBJ2-7	TGTGCCAGCAACCCCCCGGACAGGGGTGGGTACGAGCAGTACTTC	CASNPPDRGGYEQYF
TRBV25-1	-	-	TRBJ2-7	TGTGCCAGCAGTGACCAATCGACAGGTGCATCCTACGAGCAGTACTTC	CASSDQSTGASYEQYF
TRBV5-8	many	TRBD2	TRBJ2-3	TGTGCCAGCAGCCGGGGGGGGACTCTCTCTCCAGATACGCAGTATTTT	CASSRGGTLSPDTQYF
TRBV16	-	-	TRBJ2-5	TGTGCCAGCAGCCAATCCCCGAGGCAGGGCCAACAGTACTTC	CASSQSPRQGQQYF
TRBV7-3	-	-	TRBJ2-1	TGTGCCAGCAGCTTGGGGCATTCGCGGCAAATCAATGAGCAGTTCTTC	CASSLGHSRQINEQFF